This T cell receptor beta chain derives from a study of radiotherapy plus CTLA-4 blockade in lung cancer. Some clones are missing from TCRdb's copy, which holds only in-frame ones; the method was immunoSEQ multiplex PCR. The repertoire includes 120,000 or so clones, approximately 90% of them detected once, and approximately 6.6% sits in the top ten. CDR1 is SGHRS, CDR2 YFSETQ, per germline. This CDR3 region has 13 residues. The input for sequencing was peripheral blood, taken from a patient treated with radiotherapy plus ipilimumab. The rearrangement uses TRBV5-1 and TRBJ2-5; 7 nucleotides align to TRBD2. Gene TRBJ2-7 matches the end of the DNA better, so the J call may be wrong. The receptor was isolated from a human donor with non-small cell lung cancer that progressed on radiotherapy plus ipilimumab. Here the CDR3 DNA reads TGCGCCAGCAGTTTTACAGCGGGATACGAGCAGTACTTC. The encoded protein is CASSFTAGYEQYF.